The rows below give T cell receptor beta chains drawn from one sample of a study of CD8 T cells in Susac syndrome. TCRdb called the immunoSEQ multiplex PCR reads again in MiXCR, with one record for every CDR3 protein. The sample contains around 280,000 distinct CDR3 sequences, approximately 81% of which appear only once. Sequencing input: CD8+ T cells from PBMCs. Every receptor here comes from a human donor with multiple sclerosis. The CDR3 runs from the conserved cysteine through the conserved F or W. D genes are given only for firm matches. Clone size is not always given. Where it is, it says once, few, many or a class for expanded clones.

clone_size	v_call	j_call	d_call	cdr3_aa	cdr3_nt
NA	TRBV4-1	TRBJ2-7	NA	CASSLAAGWGYEQYF	TGCGCCAGCAGCCTGGCGGCGGGTTGGGGCTACGAGCAGTACTTC
NA	TRBV7-9	TRBJ2-1	NA	CASSPLGENEQFF	TGTGCCAGCAGCCCCCTCGGCGAGAATGAGCAGTTCTTC
NA	TRBV5-6	TRBJ1-1	NA	CASSPMGMNTEAFF	TGTGCCAGCAGCCCGATGGGCATGAACACTGAAGCTTTCTTT
few	TRBV6-1	TRBJ2-1	NA	CASSAHEQFF	TGTGCCAGCAGTGCCCATGAGCAGTTCTTC
once	TRBV28	TRBJ1-1	NA	CASSLFEKNTEAFF	TGTGCCAGCAGTTTGTTCGAGAAGAACACTGAAGCTTTCTTT
NA	TRBV19	TRBJ1-1	NA	CASSPRTEPNTEAFF	TGTGCCAGTAGTCCCCGGACAGAGCCAAACACTGAAGCTTTCTTT
NA	TRBV6-6	TRBJ1-5	TRBD1	CASSLRTGINQPQHF	TGTGCCAGCAGTTTAAGGACAGGGATCAATCAGCCCCAGCATTTT
NA	TRBV7-9	TRBJ1-4	NA	CASSYWKDGSNEKLFF	TGTGCCAGCAGCTACTGGAAGGACGGAAGCAATGAAAAACTGTTTTTT
once	TRBV12-3/TRBV12-4	TRBJ2-1	TRBD2	CASSLPGRADEQFF	TGTGCCAGCAGTTTGCCCGGGAGGGCCGATGAGCAGTTCTTC
once	TRBV12-3/TRBV12-4	TRBJ2-7	NA	CASSLERRVTYEQYF	TGTGCCAGCAGTTTAGAGAGACGGGTAACCTACGAGCAGTACTTC
NA	TRBV9	TRBJ2-7	NA	CASSVAQASSYEQYF	TGTGCCAGCAGCGTAGCCCAAGCCAGCTCCTACGAGCAGTACTTC
NA	TRBV11-2	TRBJ2-3	NA	CASTFSSMRGQYF	TGTGCCAGCACCTTCAGCTCAATGCGGGGGCAGTATTTT
NA	TRBV5-4	TRBJ1-1	NA	CASSSLEGTEAFF	TGTGCCAGCAGCTCCTTGGAGGGCACTGAAGCTTTCTTT
NA	TRBV14	TRBJ2-1	TRBD2	CASSQDLAGAYNEQFF	TGTGCCAGCAGCCAAGATCTAGCGGGAGCCTACAATGAGCAGTTCTTC
NA	TRBV10-1	TRBJ2-7	NA	CASSVGEMSEQYF	TGCGCCAGCAGTGTGGGGGAGATGAGCGAGCAGTACTTC
NA	TRBV27	TRBJ1-2	NA	CASGFRAPRNYGYTF	TGTGCCAGCGGGTTCCGGGCCCCCCGGAACTATGGCTACACCTTC
NA	TRBV6-1	TRBJ1-6	TRBD1	CASRDRDRLISSPLHF	TGTGCCAGCAGAGACCGGGACAGACTCATTAGTTCACCCCTCCACTTT
NA	TRBV28	TRBJ2-7	NA	CASSDETAGLFFYEQYF	TGTGCCAGCAGCGATGAAACGGCGGGACTTTTTTTTTACGAGCAGTACTTC
NA	TRBV30	TRBJ2-1	NA	CAWSEGRNEQFF	TGTGCCTGGAGTGAGGGGAGGAATGAGCAGTTCTTC